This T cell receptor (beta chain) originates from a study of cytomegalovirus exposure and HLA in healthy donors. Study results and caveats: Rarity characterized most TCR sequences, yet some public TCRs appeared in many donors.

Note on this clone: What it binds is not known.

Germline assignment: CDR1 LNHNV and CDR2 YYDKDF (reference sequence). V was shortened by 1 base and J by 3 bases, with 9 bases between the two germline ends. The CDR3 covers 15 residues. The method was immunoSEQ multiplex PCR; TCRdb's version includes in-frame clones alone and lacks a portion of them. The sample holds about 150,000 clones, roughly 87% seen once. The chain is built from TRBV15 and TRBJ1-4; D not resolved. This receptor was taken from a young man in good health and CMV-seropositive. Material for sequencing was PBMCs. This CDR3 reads CATSRVRGPNEKLFF. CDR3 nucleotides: TGTGCCACCAGCAGAGTAAGAGGTCCTAATGAAAAACTGTTTTTT.